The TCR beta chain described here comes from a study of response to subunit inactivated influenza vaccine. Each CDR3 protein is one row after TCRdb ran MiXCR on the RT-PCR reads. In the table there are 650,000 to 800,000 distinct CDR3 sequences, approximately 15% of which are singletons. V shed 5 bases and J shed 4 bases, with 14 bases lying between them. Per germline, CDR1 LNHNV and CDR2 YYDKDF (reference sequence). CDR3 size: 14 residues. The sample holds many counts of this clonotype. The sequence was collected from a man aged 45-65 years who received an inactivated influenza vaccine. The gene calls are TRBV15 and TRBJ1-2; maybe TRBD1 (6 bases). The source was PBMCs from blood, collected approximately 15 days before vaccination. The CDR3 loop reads CATSRVGAGYGYTF. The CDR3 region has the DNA TGTGCCACCAGCCGAGTGGGGGCCGGCTATGGCTACACCTTC.